A single sample is the source of the 29 T cell receptor beta chains below, sequenced in a study of CD8 T cells in ankylosing spondylitis. Notes on the study in general: A TCR beta motif of several highly homologous variants seemed to mark ankylosing spondylitis blood.

TCRdb ran MiXCR on the 5' RACE reads and lists one entry per CDR3 protein. In the table there are approximately 540,000 distinct CDR3 sequences, about 13% of which are singletons. Their cognate antigens are unknown. Sequences were obtained from blood, either unsorted or a sorted T cell fraction (not recorded which). The receptors stem from a male donor with ankylosing spondylitis.

The genes are TRBV18 and TRBJ1-1, with TRBD1 matching over 7 bases. Per germline, CDR1 KGHSH and CDR2 LQKENI. V lost 1 base to trimming and J lost 3 bases; unmatched junction nucleotides: 5. This CDR3 has 15 residues. The CDR3 loop reads CASSPQGASDTEAFF. Written as DNA, the CDR3 is TGTGCCAGCTCACCACAGGGGGCTTCGGACACTGAAGCTTTCTTT.

This clonotype was observed a handful of times. The chain employs TRBV2 and TRBJ1-2; D remains unclear. V lost 3 bases, J lost 3 bases, and 2 bases lay in between. Germline V gene sequence: CDR1 SNHLY, CDR2 FYNNEI. The CDR3 has 11 amino acids. The CDR3 region is CASSEDYGYTF. CDR3 coding DNA: TGTGCCAGCAGTGAGGACTATGGCTACACCTTC.

This chain connects TRBV5-5 to TRBJ2-7, with 7 bases that match TRBD1. Germline loops: CDR1 SGHKS, CDR2 YYEKEE (reference sequence). The CDR3 spans 18 residues. Trimming removed 3 bases from V and 3 bases from J; junction bases left unmatched: 18. CDR3 sequence: CASSWTPRTGGISYEQYF. In nucleotides, the CDR3 is TGTGCCAGCAGCTGGACCCCCCGGACAGGAGGCATCAGCTACGAGCAGTACTTC.

This clonotype was observed a few times. The rearrangement links TRBV3-1 to TRBJ2-7, with 10 bases matching TRBD2. V shed 4 bases and J 0 bases; nucleotides not matched to a gene: 3. The CDR3 is 15 residues long. Germline loops: CDR1 LGHDT, CDR2 YNNKEL (reference sequence). The CDR3 coding sequence is TGTGCCAGCAGCCCCGGACTAGCGGACTCCTACGAGCAGTACTTC. This gives the protein CASSPGLADSYEQYF.

A few counts support this clonotype. The chain has TRBV4-2 and TRBJ2-1; 8 nucleotides align to TRBD1. This CDR3 is 12 amino acids long. The germline gives CDR1 LGHNA, CDR2 YNFKEQ. J was trimmed by 15 bases and V by 0 bases; bases with no gene match: 4. CDR3 region: CASSQEGRGLFF. CDR3 nucleotide sequence: TGTGCCAGCAGCCAAGAGGGCAGGGGGCTGTTCTTC.

The V call is TRBV6-1, the J call TRBJ2-3; possible D gene TRBD1, 6 bases. CDR1 is MNHNS and CDR2 is SASEGT in the germline V gene. This CDR3 is built from 14 residues. Trimming cost V 4 bases and J 6 bases, with 14 bases left between them. The CDR3 protein is CASSGGGDLDTQYF. The CDR3 region has the DNA TGTGCCAGCAGTGGAGGGGGAGATCTTGATACGCAGTATTTT.

This clonotype was observed at least ten times. The chain employs TRBV29-1 and TRBJ2-7, with a tentative D call TRBD1 (5 bases). Germline assignment: CDR1 SQVTM and CDR2 ANQGSEA. CDR3 size: 12 residues. Trimming shortened V by 3 bases and J by 4 bases, and 10 bases separated the two germline ends. CDR3 in DNA: TGCAGCGTTGACCAGGGTGCGTACGAGCAGTACTTC. This codes for CSVDQGAYEQYF.

This clonotype was counted at least ten times. The rearrangement uses TRBV15 and TRBJ2-1, with D unresolved. Germline lookup yields CDR1 LNHNV and CDR2 YYDKDF (reference sequence). V shed 1 base and J shed 4 bases, with 5 bases lying between them. The CDR3 loop spans 13 amino acids. The CDR3 loop reads CATSRGVYNEQFF. The CDR3 nucleotides read TGTGCCACCAGCAGAGGTGTGTACAATGAGCAGTTCTTC.

The chain carries TRBV24-1 and TRBJ2-3, with TRBD2 matching 13 bases. This CDR3 contains 17 residues. The V gene's germline CDR1 is KGHDR and CDR2 SFDVKD. The J segment lost 5 bases and the V segment lost 3 bases, leaving 7 bases of the junction unmatched. The chain's CDR3 is CATSDPGTSGKVDTQYF. DNA for the CDR3: TGTGCCACCAGTGATCCCGGGACTAGCGGGAAGGTAGATACGCAGTATTTT.

The sample holds a few counts of this clonotype. The chain recombines TRBV15 with TRBJ2-1, with D perhaps matching TRBD1 or TRBD2 (5 bases each). The CDR3 spans 16 residues. Deletions cut 3 bases from V and 3 bases from J, with 15 bases between. Germline values: CDR1 LNHNV, CDR2 YYDKDF (reference sequence). CDR3 residues: CATSSTGTPLYNEQFF. The CDR3 region has the DNA TGTGCCACCAGCAGTACCGGGACCCCACTCTACAATGAGCAGTTCTTC. Full variable domain (rest looked up from reference TRBV15 and TRBJ2-1): DAMVIQNPRYQVTQFGKPVTLSCSQTLNHNVMYWYQQKSSQAPKLLFHYYDKDFNNEADTPDNFQSRRPNTSFCFLDIRSPGLGDTAMYLCATSSTGTPLYNEQFFGPGTRLTVL.

The sample holds a few counts of this clonotype. CDR3 in amino acids: CASTPTRDPTDTQYF. The CDR3 nucleotides read TGTGCCAGCACCCCCACCCGGGACCCCACAGATACGCAGTATTTT. This sequence joins TRBV12-3 or TRBV12-4 and TRBJ2-3, with D possibly called TRBD1 or TRBD2 (5 bases each). Trimming pared 7 bases from V and 2 bases from J, leaving 16 bases between. This CDR3 contains 15 residues.

This clonotype occurred once. CDR3 nucleotides: TGCAGTGCTAGAGGTGGCTATATCTACGAGCAGTACTTC. Residues: CSARGGYIYEQYF. This chain uses TRBV20-1 with TRBJ2-7; no clear D gene. The CDR3 consists of 13 residues. V shed 1 base and J shed 3 bases, with 10 bases lying between them. CDR1 is DFQATT, CDR2 SNEGSKA, per germline (reference sequence).

The rearrangement uses TRBV20-1 and TRBJ2-3; no firm D call. The CDR3 sequence is 11 residues long. V lost 3 bases to trimming and J lost 4 bases, with 5 bases between them. In germline, CDR1 is DFQATT, CDR2 SNEGSKA (reference sequence). The CDR3 region is CSASAADTQYF. As DNA, the CDR3 is TGCAGTGCTAGCGCCGCAGATACGCAGTATTTT.

Ten or more counts support this clonotype. V and J are TRBV20-1 and TRBJ1-6; no clear D. The CDR3 contains 14 residues. Germline V CDR1 and CDR2: DFQATT, SNEGSKA (reference sequence). The V end was cut by 0 bases, the J end by 8 bases, with 11 bases between. CDR3 in amino acids: CSAREESFDSPLHF. CDR3 DNA sequence: TGCAGTGCTAGAGAGGAGTCCTTCGATTCACCCCTCCACTTT.

J is TRBJ1-2 and V is TRBV5-1; D is perhaps TRBD1 (5 bases). The CDR3 consists of 13 residues. V lost 4 bases, J lost 8 bases, and 15 bases lay in between. Looked up from germline, CDR1 is SGHRS and CDR2 is YFSETQ. CDR3 in amino acids: CASSPRAGKGYTF. Here the CDR3 DNA reads TGCGCCAGCAGCCCCCGGGCAGGGAAAGGCTACACCTTC.

The chain links TRBV7-9 to TRBJ2-4, with D unresolved. CDR3 length: 11 amino acids. Germline-derived CDR1 and CDR2 are SEHNR and FQNEAQ (reference sequence). V shed 1 base and J shed 5 bases, with 0 bases lying between them. The CDR3 bases are TGTGCCAGCAGCTTAGAAAACATTCAGTACTTC. Its translation: CASSLENIQYF.

This clonotype has at least ten counts. The rearrangement uses TRBV6-1 and TRBJ1-5; D is undetermined. CDR1 and CDR2 (germline): MNHNS, SASEGT. Trimming stripped 6 bases from V and 1 base from J, with 10 bases between. The CDR3 has 14 residues. CDR3 region: CASRSVGSNQPQHF. The CDR3 DNA reads TGTGCCAGCAGGTCGGTGGGGAGCAATCAGCCCCAGCATTTT.

This clonotype was found a few times. The J gene is TRBJ1-1, the V gene TRBV6-6; D is ambiguous. This CDR3 region has 13 residues. Trimming cost V 0 bases and J 1 base, with 3 bases left between them. CDR1 is MNHNY and CDR2 is SVGAGI in the germline V gene (reference sequence). The CDR3 sequence: CASSYSENTEAFF. The DNA for the CDR3 is TGTGCCAGCAGTTACTCAGAGAACACTGAAGCTTTCTTT.

This clonotype was seen ten or more times. CDR3: CATFRSGSEQFF. The CDR3 bases are TGTGCCACATTTCGTAGCGGGAGTGAGCAGTTCTTC. The chain recombines TRBV12-3 or TRBV12-4 with TRBJ2-1; 9 bases match TRBD2. V was clipped by 10 bases and J by 9 bases; unmatched bases: 7. The length of the CDR3 is 12 residues.

The gene calls are TRBV12-3 or TRBV12-4 and TRBJ1-1; TRBD1 might be the D (5 bases). This CDR3 region has 14 residues. Between the trimmed V and J ends, which lost 3 bases and 8 bases, there was a span of 16 bases. DNA for the CDR3: TGTGCCAGCAGTTTTGGCCCGGGGACTGTGGAAGCTTTCTTT. Translated, it gives CASSFGPGTVEAFF.

This rearrangement joins TRBV6-4 to TRBJ2-1; either TRBD1 or TRBD2 may supply D (6 bases each). Germline CDR1 is MRHNA and CDR2 is SNTAGT. The V gene lost 0 bases and the J gene lost 7 bases, with 16 bases spanning the gap. The CDR3 loop spans 16 amino acids. The CDR3 here is CASSDSVGGGGNEQFF. The CDR3 DNA follows: TGTGCCAGCAGTGACTCGGTTGGAGGGGGTGGTAATGAGCAGTTCTTC.

The chain carries TRBV7-2 and TRBJ1-1; D is ambiguous. The CDR3 spans 14 residues. The V gene's germline CDR1 is SGHTA and CDR2 FQGNSA. Trimming took off 3 bases at V and 7 bases at J, with 15 bases between the two ends. The CDR3 nucleotides read TGTGCCAGCAGCTTTGCCGGCGGGCCCGATGAAGCTTTCTTT. This sequence encodes CASSFAGGPDEAFF.

CDR3 sequence reads: CASSETGLGKNIQYF. The CDR3 nucleotides read TGTGCCAGCAGCGAGACAGGTCTTGGCAAAAACATTCAGTACTTC. The genes are TRBV12-3 or TRBV12-4 and TRBJ2-4; tentatively, D is TRBD1 (6 bases). With 6 bases removed from V and 3 bases from J, the gap between germline ends came to 15 bases. The CDR3 runs to 15 residues.

This clonotype was found many times. The chain carries TRBV7-6 and TRBJ1-6, with TRBD1 identical over 8 bases. Per germline, CDR1 SGHVS and CDR2 FNYEAQ. The length of the CDR3 is 15 residues. J lost 7 bases, V lost 2 bases, and 4 bases had no gene match. The DNA of the CDR3 is TGTGCCAGCAGCTTACAGGGGGCGAGGAATTCACCCCTCCACTTT. Translation: CASSLQGARNSPLHF.

V gene TRBV7-8 combines with J gene TRBJ2-1; TRBD2 agrees at 8 bases. The germline CDR1 and CDR2 sequences are SGHVS and FQNEAQ. The CDR3 sequence is 17 residues long. V was pared by 5 bases and J by 0 bases, with 9 bases of the junction left unmatched. CDR3 coding DNA: TGTGCCAGCAGCCCCAGACTAGCGACTTTCTCCTACAATGAGCAGTTCTTC. Its protein is CASSPRLATFSYNEQFF.

CDR3 residues: CATSRVGSIGGYGYTF. The CDR3 DNA reads as TGTGCCACCAGCAGAGTTGGATCTATAGGGGGTTATGGCTACACCTTC. The V call is TRBV15, the J call TRBJ1-2; TRBD1 is a possible D gene (6 bases). The V gene's germline CDR1 is LNHNV and CDR2 YYDKDF (reference sequence). The V and J ends lost 1 base and 5 bases respectively, with 17 bases between them. CDR3 length: 16 residues.

This clonotype was observed at least ten times. The J gene is TRBJ2-2, the V gene TRBV10-3, with unresolved D. Germline loops: CDR1 ENHRY, CDR2 SYGVKD. V was trimmed by 10 bases and J by 2 bases, leaving 11 bases between them. CDR3 length: 13 amino acids. CDR3 sequence (DNA): TGTGCCACCCAACGCCTCAACACCGGGGAGCTGTTTTTT. Its translation is CATQRLNTGELFF.

The chain is built from TRBV19 and TRBJ2-1, with 10 bases lining up with TRBD1. This CDR3 has 14 residues. CDR1 and CDR2 (germline): LNHDA, SQIVND (reference sequence). V dropped 7 bases and J dropped 10; count of bases not matched to a gene: 10. The CDR3 here is CASKTDRGSYEQFF. CDR3 DNA sequence: TGTGCCAGTAAAACGGACAGGGGGAGTTACGAGCAGTTCTTC.

This clonotype has just a few counts. The rearrangement joins TRBV20-1 to TRBJ1-4; D not certain. Per the germline V gene, CDR1 is DFQATT and CDR2 is SNEGSKA (reference sequence). The CDR3 consists of 12 residues. Between the trimmed V and J ends, which lost 1 base and 8 bases, there was a span of 8 bases. CDR3 sequence: CSARGVGEKLFF. CDR3 nucleotides: TGCAGTGCTAGAGGAGTAGGAGAAAAACTGTTTTTT.